This TCR beta chain appears in the sequencing data of a study of PD-L1 blockade in urothelial cancer. Study information: Patients, treated from 2014 onward, received atezolizumab 1,200 mg intravenously every 3 weeks. Analysis of blood occurred 3 weeks (second dose) and 6 weeks after treatment start. Overall study findings and caveats: Below-median pretreatment blood TCR clonality was a predictor of better survival. When measured at 3 weeks, tumor-associated blood clones expanded more in durable-benefit patients.

The table came from immunoSEQ multiplex PCR; TCRdb's copy has only in-frame clones and leaves some out. The sample has approximately 50,000 clones; 84% are singletons. Remarks on this clone: Its matching antigen is unknown.

Trimming removed 4 bases from V and 12 bases from J, with 12 bases in between. This CDR3 has 12 residues. Looked up from germline, CDR1 is SNHLY and CDR2 is FYNNEI. Specified time point: pretreatment peripheral blood. The clonotype originates from a man aged 50 or older with urothelial cancer. This sample comprised PBMCs, obtained around atezolizumab (anti-PD-L1) treatment. The chain couples TRBV2 to TRBJ1-4; no definite D call. This CDR3 reads CASSGRSGQLFF. DNA of the CDR3: TGTGCCAGCAGTGGGAGAAGCGGACAACTGTTTTTT.